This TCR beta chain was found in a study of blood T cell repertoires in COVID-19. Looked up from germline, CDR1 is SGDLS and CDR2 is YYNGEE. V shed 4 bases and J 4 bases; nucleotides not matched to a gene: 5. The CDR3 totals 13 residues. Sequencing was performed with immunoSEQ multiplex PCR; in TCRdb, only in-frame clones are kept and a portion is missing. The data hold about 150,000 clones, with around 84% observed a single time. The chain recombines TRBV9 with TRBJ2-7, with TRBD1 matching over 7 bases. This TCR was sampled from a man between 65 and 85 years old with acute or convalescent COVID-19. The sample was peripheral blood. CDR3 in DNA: TGTGCCAGCAGCCCAGGGGGACGTTACGAGCAGTACTTC. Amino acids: CASSPGGRYEQYF.